This TCR beta chain was captured in a study of control samples from healthy donors and cancer patients. Method: immunoSEQ multiplex PCR; TCRdb's copy keeps in-frame clones and lacks some. The data hold about 130,000 clones, with more than 85% observed a single time. This CDR3 has 14 residues. CDR1 is MRHNA and CDR2 is SNTAGT in the germline V gene. Germline trimming cut 5 bases from V and 6 bases from J; bases unmatched to any gene: 6. V is TRBV6-4 and J is TRBJ2-2, with 7 bases that match TRBD2. The sequenced sample was blood. The receptor's source is a man aged 18 to 35 in good health. As DNA, the CDR3 is TGTGCCAGCAGTAGCGGGAAGACCTCCGGGGAGCTGTTTTTT. Residues: CASSSGKTSGELFF.